Described below is a single TCR beta chain sequence and its context. The antigen is not known. Other nucleotide sequences in the sample specify the same CDR3. This entry comes from a study of shared clonotypes between healthy human individuals. J gave up 3 bases and V 4 bases, and 4 bases lay outside the gene matches. The CDR3 is 14 amino acids. Per germline, CDR1 SGHRS and CDR2 YFSETQ. General observations from the study: Naive subsets tended to show greater estimated richness than memory subsets. Among several donors, approximately 4.6% of naive CD4 clonotypes were found in common.

Produced via immunoSEQ multiplex PCR; TCRdb's table is partial and in-frame only. Here the sample spans millions of clones, over 85% being singletons. The sample comprised naive CD4+ T cells sorted from blood. Subset given: CD45RA+ positively selected. The source is a man between 18 and 35 years old in good health. This rearrangement joins TRBV5-1 to TRBJ2-7; 10 bases are shared with TRBD1. The DNA of the CDR3 is TGCGCCAGCAGCCTCTGGACAGGGGGCTACGAGCAGTACTTC. Translation gives CASSLWTGGYEQYF.